This TCR beta chain comes out of a study of blood T cell repertoires in COVID-19. Seattle patients were enrolled during active infection and followed longitudinally. This clone was counted once. CDR1 and CDR2 (germline): MNHEY, SVGAGI. The CDR3 is made up of 13 amino acids. The V and J ends lost 0 bases and 4 bases respectively, with 4 bases between them. The repertoire was sequenced with immunoSEQ multiplex PCR; TCRdb's copy has only in-frame clones and lacks some. Here the sample spans some 150,000 clones, 70% to 90% being singletons. The clonotype was recovered from a woman in her sixties or seventies with COVID-19, enrolled during active disease. V is TRBV6-5 and J is TRBJ2-1; no definite D call. Sequenced sample: peripheral blood. The CDR3 sequence is CASSYSVYNEQFF. The CDR3 DNA reads TGTGCCAGCAGTTACTCCGTATACAATGAGCAGTTCTTC.